This record concerns one TCR beta chain sequence. The record originates from a study of OX40 agonist ivuxolimab in advanced cancers. Whole-study context: The study treated patients with ivuxolimab, an agonistic anti-OX40 (CD134) antibody. People who had prior anti-PD-1, anti-PD-L1 or anti-CTLA-4 therapy could take part, and around 40% had some. A partial response was reached by three patients: one with hepatocellular carcinoma and two with cutaneous melanoma.

CDR1 SGHRS and CDR2 YFSETQ come from the germline V gene. The CDR3 has 14 residues. Losses at the gene ends were 6 bases for V and 3 bases for J; bases not matched to a gene: 8. Generated by immunoSEQ multiplex PCR, the TCRdb table keeps only in-frame clones and is missing some. This sample has approximately 69,000 clones, with approximately 88% found just once. Peripheral blood came from all dose cohorts at three timepoints. V is TRBV5-1 and J is TRBJ1-1, with TRBD1 identical over 7 bases. The starting material was CD4+ or CD8+ T cells sorted from blood, obtained in a trial of the OX40 agonist ivuxolimab. This receptor was taken from an adult with an advanced solid tumor such as melanoma, head and neck, liver or kidney cancer. The DNA for the CDR3 is TGCGCCAGCACCCCGACAGGGAAGGACACTGAAGCTTTCTTT. It specifies CASTPTGKDTEAFF.